This T cell receptor (beta chain) emerged from a study of CD8 T cells in ankylosing spondylitis (dated by TCRdb to 2016 to 2017). Context from the whole study: T cell receptor beta repertoires were profiled in healthy donors and ankylosing spondylitis patients so that disease-linked TCR variants could be found. Peripheral blood samples were taken, and synovial fluid was additionally collected from ankylosing spondylitis patients. The whole study cohort included over a hundred healthy donors and under 30 ankylosing spondylitis patients. General findings and caveats noted by the study authors: The disease-linked clones were reported to be significantly enriched in matched synovial fluid samples from ankylosing spondylitis patients. Some of the motif variants had been reported before in the synovial fluid and blood of reactive arthritis patients, a finding that suggests common disease-initiation mechanisms. The disease-linked clones showed a CD8+ phenotype and occurred at relatively low frequencies in peripheral blood. Blood from ankylosing spondylitis patients appeared to be characterized by a TCR beta motif made up of several highly homologous amino acid variants.

Sequencing instrument: Illumina HiSeq 2500. Quantitative 5'-RACE with molecular barcodes was used to prepare TCR beta libraries. From the authors' description of their analysis: To identify disease-linked TCR variants, a new computational method was used, one built on a probabilistic model of VDJ rearrangement. TCRdb applied fastp at Q25 and MiXCR to the public reads, then kept only in-frame beta chains. Rows merge per CDR3 protein into single entries with the most common DNA and genes. Clone size and V and J calls follow TCRdb, not the original study. Within this sample are about 220,000 distinct CDR3 sequences, with approximately 7.3% of them counted one time only. Together, the top ten hold about 14% of the sample. This clonotype was found many times. Its antigen remains unidentified. No qualities accompany the bases; no much larger clone lies one base away. Unmatched junction bases come to 3, with V trimmed by 1 base and J by 5 bases. CDR1 SGHAT and CDR2 FQNNGV were looked up in the germline V gene. The CDR3 numbers 14 residues from cysteine through phenylalanine. This entry keeps only the CDR3 DNA: 42 bases, framed from base 1.

The clonotype originates from a male donor with ankylosing spondylitis. Sequencing input: blood, either unsorted or a sorted T cell fraction (not recorded which). The V and J genes are TRBV11-2 and TRBJ1-2, and 8 bases in between align with TRBD1. The DNA reads as follows: TGTGCCAGCAGCTTAGTTCAGGGGGCGTATGGCTACACCTTC. It is translated as CASSLVQGAYGYTF.